The 17 T cell receptor beta chains below were found in one sample sequenced in a study of T-cell memory formation after mild COVID-19. TCRdb processed the 5' RACE reads anew with MiXCR; each CDR3 protein has one entry. Of 300,000 to 400,000 distinct CDR3 sequences in the sample, roughly 15% were seen once. The sequenced material came from PBMCs or a T cell subset sorted from them (not recorded which). Source of these receptors: a man younger than 35 who had mild COVID-19 (a few samples of this study predate the infection). Cell type and time point are not known.

The chain couples TRBV7-8 to TRBJ2-7; D is perhaps TRBD1 (6 bases). V gave up 4 bases and J gave up 2 bases, with 12 bases separating them. This CDR3 has 14 amino acids. Germline V lookup: CDR1 SGHVS, CDR2 FQNEAQ. In nucleotides, the CDR3 is TGTGCCAGCAGCTCTTACAGGGATACCTACGAGCAGTACTTC. This gives the protein CASSSYRDTYEQYF.

The chain recombines TRBV4-1 with TRBJ1-1, with D possibly TRBD1 on 6 matching bases. Between the trimmed V and J ends, which lost 4 bases and 3 bases, there was a span of 30 bases. CDR3 length equals 20 residues. CDR1 and CDR2 (germline): MGHRA, YSYEKL. The CDR3 region has the DNA TGCGCCAGCAGCCGGAAAGTGTGGGGGGCGGATGTAACCTCGGACACTGAAGCTTTCTTT. This sequence encodes CASSRKVWGADVTSDTEAFF.

The J gene is TRBJ2-2, the V gene TRBV6-2 or TRBV6-3; D perhaps matches TRBD2 (5 bases). The CDR3 runs 16 residues. Between the trimmed V and J ends, which lost 6 bases and 0 bases, there was a span of 14 bases. The germline CDR1 and CDR2 sequences are MNHEY and SVGEGT. The CDR3 coding sequence is TGTGCCAGCAGCCGCGCTAGGCGGGCGAACACCGGGGAGCTGTTTTTT. As protein: CASSRARRANTGELFF.

The chain couples TRBV27 to TRBJ1-2; tentatively, D is TRBD1 (6 bases). Germline V gene lookup returns CDR1 MNHEY and CDR2 SMNVEV (reference sequence). This CDR3 has 11 amino acids. V was clipped by 11 bases and J by 4 bases, with 11 bases between them. The CDR3 sequence is CAAGDGYGYTF. CDR3 nucleotide sequence: TGTGCCGCAGGGGACGGCTATGGCTACACCTTC.

This clonotype has a count of ten or more. This chain uses TRBV7-2 with TRBJ2-3; D possibly corresponds to TRBD2 (5 bases). Trimming cost V 0 bases and J 5 bases, with 12 bases left between them. Germline values: CDR1 SGHTA, CDR2 FQGNSA. The CDR3 contains 15 residues. Written as DNA, the CDR3 is TGTGCCAGCAGCTTAGCGCACCTAGCAGGAGATACGCAGTATTTT. Encoded protein: CASSLAHLAGDTQYF.

The chain recombines TRBV4-3 with TRBJ2-3; the D is unclear. V was clipped by 4 bases and J by 2 bases, with 19 bases between them. This CDR3 comprises 17 residues. CDR1 is LGHNA and CDR2 is YSLEER in the germline V gene. Here the CDR3 DNA reads TGCGCCAGCAGCCCCCGGCGAAGGGTTTGGGTCACAGATACGCAGTATTTT. This gives the protein CASSPRRRVWVTDTQYF.

The V gene is TRBV9, the J gene TRBJ2-3; D gene uncertain. The CDR3 totals 15 residues. Germline lookup yields CDR1 SGDLS and CDR2 YYNGEE. Trimming shortened V by 0 bases and J by 1 base, and 9 bases separated the two germline ends. The CDR3 reads CASSVEGRGTDTQYF. Here the CDR3 DNA reads TGTGCCAGCAGCGTAGAAGGTCGGGGCACAGATACGCAGTATTTT.

DNA of the CDR3: TGTGCCAGCAGCGGAACGGGGGTAGAGGTCACTGAAGCTTTCTTT. This codes for CASSGTGVEVTEAFF. The chain joins TRBV12-3 or TRBV12-4 to TRBJ1-1; D might be TRBD1 (5 bases). The V gene lost 6 bases and the J gene lost 4 bases, with 18 bases spanning the gap. The CDR3 sequence is 15 residues long.

V gene TRBV28 combines with J gene TRBJ1-2, with 8 bases lining up with TRBD1. Looked up from germline, CDR1 is MDHEN and CDR2 is SYDVKM. Trimming took 5 bases from V and 7 from J; bases not matched to a gene: 15. This CDR3 is 16 amino acids long. CDR3 loop: CASSPPLSGQGSGYTF. CDR3 nucleotide sequence: TGTGCCAGCAGTCCCCCCCTTTCAGGACAGGGATCTGGCTACACCTTC.

V gene TRBV28 combines with J gene TRBJ2-3, with TRBD1 matching 8 bases. Germline loops: CDR1 MDHEN, CDR2 SYDVKM. The CDR3 sequence is 14 residues long. The V gene end was trimmed by 6 bases and the J gene end by 4 bases; junction bases not matched to a gene: 6. The CDR3: CASRRQGRSDTQYF. The CDR3 DNA is TGTGCCAGCAGACGACAGGGGCGGTCAGATACGCAGTATTTT.

This clonotype was counted only a few times. The chain combines TRBV18 with TRBJ2-4; perhaps D is TRBD1 or TRBD2 (5 bases each). The germline V and J ends were trimmed by 3 bases and 0 bases, with 9 bases remaining between them. CDR1 is KGHSH, CDR2 LQKENI, per germline. The CDR3 totals 15 residues. The CDR3 loop is CASSPGPLAKNIQYF. The DNA for the CDR3 is TGTGCCAGCTCACCGGGACCCTTAGCCAAAAACATTCAGTACTTC.

This clonotype has more than one count but fewer than ten. This rearrangement joins TRBV9 to TRBJ2-3; TRBD1 might be the D (6 bases). The CDR3 consists of 16 residues. In germline, CDR1 is SGDLS, CDR2 YYNGEE. V dropped 0 bases and J dropped 5 bases, with 16 bases sitting between them. CDR3 bases: TGTGCCAGCAGCGTAGAGGCTCAGGGGCGTGGAGATACGCAGTATTTT. It yields the protein CASSVEAQGRGDTQYF.

This clonotype was seen a few times. This chain uses TRBV5-4 with TRBJ1-2; D is perhaps TRBD1 (5 bases). CDR1 is SGHNT and CDR2 is YYREEE in the germline V gene (reference sequence). The length of the CDR3 is 13 residues. The V and J ends lost 3 bases and 6 bases respectively, with 12 bases between them. The CDR3, as DNA: TGTGCCAGCAGCTCCCCTAGGGACCATGGCTACACCTTC. Its protein product is CASSSPRDHGYTF.

This chain links TRBV7-2 with TRBJ2-5, with a tentative D call TRBD2 (5 bases). There are 15 residues in the CDR3. Per the germline V gene, CDR1 is SGHTA and CDR2 is FQGNSA. With 0 bases removed from V and 4 bases from J, the gap between germline ends came to 12 bases. The CDR3: CASSLALVGRETQYF. The CDR3 nucleotides read TGTGCCAGCAGCTTAGCGCTGGTAGGGAGAGAGACCCAGTACTTC. Full variable domain (outside the CDR3, taken from reference TRBV7-2 and TRBJ2-5): GAGVSQSPSNKVTEKGKDVELRCDPISGHTALYWYRQSLGQGLEFLIYFQGNSAPDKSGLPSDRFSAERTGGSVSTLTIQRTQQEDSAVYLCASSLALVGRETQYFGPGTRLLVL.

V gene TRBV7-9 combines with J gene TRBJ2-3; TRBD2 agrees at 10 bases. Germline CDR1 and CDR2: SEHNR and FQNEAQ (reference sequence). V trimming: 5 bases; J trimming: 6 bases; junction bases outside the gene matches: 11. The CDR3 is made up of 16 amino acids. CDR3 sequence (DNA): TGTGCCAGCAGCCCCTTGGGTAGCGGGGGGCCGGATACGCAGTATTTT. Its translation is CASSPLGSGGPDTQYF.

In its sample, this clonotype was seen a few times. The chain is built from TRBV29-1 and TRBJ2-3; D ambiguous. CDR1 is SQVTM and CDR2 is ANQGSEA in the germline V gene. V dropped 2 bases and J dropped 0 bases, with 12 bases sitting between them. The CDR3 sequence is 15 residues long. CDR3 residues: CSVERIDGSTDTQYF. The CDR3 nucleotides are TGCAGCGTTGAAAGGATCGACGGTAGCACAGATACGCAGTATTTT.

This clonotype has ten or more counts. The CDR3, as DNA: TGCGCCAGCAGCCCCAGGACAGGACCGAACACCGGGGAGCTGTTTTTT. Amino acid sequence: CASSPRTGPNTGELFF. This rearrangement joins TRBV5-1 to TRBJ2-2; 7 bases are a match to TRBD1. CDR1 is SGHRS, CDR2 YFSETQ, per germline. Trimming cost V 4 bases and J 0 bases; bases outside gene matches: 6. The CDR3 runs 16 residues.